The 10 T cell receptor beta chains presented below share a single source sample, sequenced in a study of T cell changes during pregnancy in multiple sclerosis. Only in-frame clones appear in the TCRdb table, and some are missing; sequencing was by immunoSEQ multiplex PCR. This table has some 20,000 clones, approximately 90% appearing once. This sample comprised CD4+ T cells from peripheral blood mononuclear cells, obtained in the first trimester of pregnancy. The receptors stem from a female donor in good health, enrolled as a control in a pregnancy study.

V is TRBV15 and J is TRBJ2-1, with 8 bases aligning to TRBD1. Germline V gene data show CDR1 as LNHNV and CDR2 as YYDKDF (reference sequence). V gave up 3 bases and J gave up 5 bases; unmatched junction bases: 9. This CDR3 contains 16 residues. CDR3 region: CATSSPGTGKNNEQFF. The CDR3 region has the DNA TGTGCCACCAGCAGCCCCGGGACAGGAAAAAACAATGAGCAGTTCTTC. Looking up the rest from reference TRBV15 and TRBJ2-1 gives the full variable domain: DAMVIQNPRYQVTQFGKPVTLSCSQTLNHNVMYWYQQKSSQAPKLLFHYYDKDFNNEADTPDNFQSRRPNTSFCFLDIRSPGLGDTAMYLCATSSPGTGKNNEQFFGPGTRLTVL.

The chain employs TRBV10-3 and TRBJ1-2, with 10 bases lining up with TRBD1. Germline CDR1 ENHRY, CDR2 SYGVKD. V lost 11 bases, J lost 4 bases, and 13 bases stayed unmatched. The CDR3 has 15 amino acids. The CDR3 region is CAVGQGDLSGYGYTF. CDR3 DNA: TGTGCCGTCGGACAGGGGGACCTCTCTGGCTATGGCTACACCTTC.

As DNA, the CDR3 is TGTGCCAGCAGCTTCTTAACTAGCGGGAACTCTGGGGCCAACGTCCTGACTTTC. Protein: CASSFLTSGNSGANVLTF. J is TRBJ2-6 and V is TRBV7-2, with 10 bases fitting TRBD2. The CDR3 loop spans 18 amino acids. CDR1 is SGHTA, CDR2 FQGNSA, per germline. With V trimmed by 3 bases and J by 0 bases, 5 bases remained unmatched.

V gene TRBV9 combines with J gene TRBJ2-7; 7 nucleotides align to TRBD1. Germline CDR1 is SGDLS and CDR2 is YYNGEE. This CDR3 has 14 residues. V lost 4 bases and J lost 3; bases outside the gene matches: 7. In DNA form, the CDR3 reads TGTGCCAGCAGCCCCCGGGACAGTTTCTACGAGCAGTACTTC. This sequence encodes CASSPRDSFYEQYF.

The gene calls are TRBV29-1 and TRBJ2-1, with 7 nucleotides matching TRBD1. Unmatched junction bases numbered 13, after V lost 7 bases and J lost 4 bases. The CDR3 runs to 15 residues. Germline V gene lookup returns CDR1 SQVTM and CDR2 ANQGSEA. The DNA for the CDR3 is TGCAGCGGGGATATGGGACAGCATGAGTACAATGAGCAGTTCTTC. It yields the protein CSGDMGQHEYNEQFF.

The gene calls are TRBV10-2 and TRBJ1-1; 7 bases match TRBD1. J was trimmed by 7 bases and V by 3 bases; bases with no gene match: 8. Germline V gene sequence: CDR1 WSHSY, CDR2 SAAADI. The CDR3 loop spans 14 amino acids. The CDR3 protein is CASSDGAGGDEAFF. The CDR3 DNA is TGCGCCAGCAGTGATGGTGCAGGGGGTGATGAAGCTTTCTTT.

This clone came up a few times. This sequence joins TRBV27 and TRBJ1-1; TRBD1 matches 8 bases. The CDR3 has 15 amino acids. Germline values: CDR1 MNHEY, CDR2 SMNVEV (reference sequence). V was pared by 5 bases and J by 3 bases, with 8 bases of the junction left unmatched. The CDR3: CASSMRQGRYTEAFF. The DNA for the CDR3 is TGTGCCAGCAGTATGCGACAGGGGCGATACACTGAAGCTTTCTTT.

The gene calls are TRBV21-1 and TRBJ2-7; whether TRBD1, the table's D call, matches the DNA was not checked. TRBV21-1 is a pseudogene segment. The CDR3 is made up of 18 amino acids. CDR3 loop: CASSISNALQYSTYEQYF. The CDR3 coding sequence is TGTGCCAGCAGCATCTCTAATGCCCTACAGTATTCTACCTACGAGCAGTACTTC.

V and J are TRBV4-1 and TRBJ2-3; D possibly corresponds to TRBD2 (6 bases). CDR1 and CDR2 from the germline V gene are MGHRA and YSYEKL. The V gene lost 3 bases and the J gene lost 2 bases, with 15 bases spanning the gap. CDR3 length equals 16 residues. CDR3 nucleotides: TGCGCCAGCAGCCAGGAGAGGCGGGGTTCCACAGATACGCAGTATTTT. Its protein is CASSQERRGSTDTQYF.

J is TRBJ2-7 and V is TRBV4-3, with 7 bases aligning to TRBD2. CDR3 length: 16 residues. V lost 3 bases and J lost 0; bases outside the gene matches: 8. Germline loops: CDR1 LGHNA, CDR2 YSLEER. CDR3 loop: CASSQGGGRGSYEQYF. In DNA, the CDR3 is TGCGCCAGCAGCCAGGGGGGAGGGAGGGGCTCCTACGAGCAGTACTTC.